These 15 T cell receptor beta chains came from one sample sequenced in a study of blood T cells in healthy people across ages. With a J-beta primer mix and a sample-barcoded 5' primer, a second PCR ran about 6 to 11 cycles. TCRdb reprocessed the 5' RACE reads via MiXCR and lists one record per CDR3 protein. Of approximately 800,000 distinct CDR3 sequences listed, around 25% are singletons. This sample was also put to use in a study of T cells of mothers and their children.

Sequenced input: blood. Receptors originate from a boy aged 5-17 years in good health.

This clonotype was counted a few times. The conserved phenylalanine or tryptophan is not found at the CDR3 terminus, so this likely reflects a read error. No DNA is shown, since the ends of the CDR3 on it are uncertain; the CDR3 is the one TCRdb lists. V and J are TRBV7-9 and TRBJ2-7; whether TRBD1, the table's D call, matches the DNA was not checked. The CDR3 sequence runs 12 residues, both termini included. Germline lookup yields CDR1 SEHNR and CDR2 FQNEAQ (reference sequence). The CDR3 sequence: CASSLGPTAPTL.

The sample holds a few counts of this clonotype. The gene calls are TRBV29-1 and TRBJ2-3; TRBD2 agrees at 8 bases. Trimming removed 3 bases from V and 6 bases from J; junction bases left unmatched: 5. The CDR3 covers 13 residues. The V gene's germline CDR1 is SQVTM and CDR2 ANQGSEA. The CDR3 is CSVDWLAGDTQYF. The CDR3 nucleotides read TGCAGCGTTGATTGGCTAGCGGGCGATACGCAGTATTTT.

This clonotype was observed a few times. This sequence joins TRBV4-2 and TRBJ2-7, with D maybe TRBD1 (6 bases). CDR3 length: 17 residues. The V and J ends lost 4 bases and 4 bases respectively, with 23 bases between them. From germline, CDR1 is LGHNA and CDR2 YNFKEQ. The CDR3 loop reads CASSRRAGAGDPYEQYF. The CDR3 DNA reads as TGTGCCAGCAGCCGGCGGGCAGGGGCTGGAGATCCGTACGAGCAGTACTTC.

This rearrangement joins TRBV4-3 to TRBJ2-2; tentatively, D is TRBD2 (6 bases). The CDR3 is made up of 16 amino acids. Trimming took off 0 bases at V and 1 base at J, with 9 bases between the two ends. Germline V lookup: CDR1 LGHNA, CDR2 YSLEER. The CDR3 sequence: CASSQDGGLNTGELFF. CDR3 coding DNA: TGCGCCAGCAGCCAAGACGGGGGTTTGAACACCGGGGAGCTGTTTTTT.

The V gene is TRBV9, the J gene TRBJ2-1; D is ambiguous. The V and J ends lost 4 bases and 0 bases respectively, with 14 bases between them. Germline CDR1 reads SGDLS; CDR2 reads YYNGEE. This CDR3 has 16 residues. For the CDR3, the DNA is TGTGCCAGCAGCTCGACCCCGTCCAACTCCTACAATGAGCAGTTCTTC. Translated, it gives CASSSTPSNSYNEQFF.

This clonotype was recorded a few times. V usage is TRBV24-1 and J usage is TRBJ2-2; no clear D gene. Germline CDR1 is KGHDR and CDR2 is SFDVKD. This CDR3 comprises 16 residues. V was pared by 0 bases and J by 6 bases, with 13 bases between. For the CDR3, the DNA is TGTGCCACCAGTGATTTGGGGTCCCCACTCCCCGGGGAGCTGTTTTTT. Its translation is CATSDLGSPLPGELFF.

As for this clonotype: One end of the junction fails to match germline, which may point to a read error. The CDR3, as DNA: TGTGCCAGCAGCCAGATACAGGTACTGGACACTGGAGCTTTCTTT. Translated, it gives CASSQIQVLDTGAFF. The chain couples TRBV14 to TRBJ1-1; perhaps TRBD1 as D (5 bases). The CDR3 contains 15 residues. The germline V gene encodes CDR1 SGHDN and CDR2 FVKESK.

The rearrangement links TRBV4-3 to TRBJ1-3; no definite D call. V was cut by 1 base and J by 8 bases, with 21 bases left in between. The CDR3 consists of 17 residues. CDR1 and CDR2 from the germline V gene are LGHNA and YSLEER. The CDR3: CASSQASHQLLEDTIYF. The CDR3 DNA follows: TGCGCCAGCAGCCAAGCCTCACACCAACTGTTGGAGGACACCATATATTTT.

The gene calls are TRBV27 and TRBJ2-7; the D is unclear. The V gene lost 2 bases and the J gene lost 6 bases, with 14 bases spanning the gap. The CDR3 extends over 14 amino acids. Germline CDR1 MNHEY, CDR2 SMNVEV (reference sequence). The DNA of the CDR3 is TGTGCCAGCAGTTTAGGGATGGGGTCGGGCGAGCAGTACTTC. It is translated as CASSLGMGSGEQYF.

This clonotype was seen more than once but under ten times. The chain employs TRBV7-9 and TRBJ2-6; 10 bases map to TRBD2. Germline lookup yields CDR1 SEHNR and CDR2 FQNEAQ (reference sequence). The CDR3 is made up of 17 amino acids. The V and J ends lost 5 bases and 1 base, in that order; junction bases with no gene match: 5. CDR3 protein: CASSLRLAGSGANVLTF. CDR3 bases: TGTGCCAGCAGCCTTAGACTAGCGGGTTCTGGGGCCAACGTCCTGACTTTC.

This clonotype was detected only a few times. A junction boundary mismatches the germline segment, possibly from a read error. The chain uses TRBV25-1 and TRBJ2-2; 8 positions agree with TRBD2. The CDR3 runs 12 residues. CDR1 MGHDK and CDR2 SYGVNS come from the germline V gene. The CDR3: CAGRGLAGELFF. CDR3 coding DNA: TGTGCCGGCAGGGGACTAGCCGGGGAGCTGTTTTTT.

Note on this clonotype: Mismatch with germline at one junction end may stem from a read error. This chain connects TRBV7-7 to TRBJ2-5; TRBD2 matches 14 bases. This CDR3 comprises 17 residues. Germline loops: CDR1 SSHAT, CDR2 FNYEAQ (reference sequence). The CDR3 spells CASSLGLAGGMVETQYF. Here the CDR3 DNA reads TGTGCTAGCAGCCTTGGACTAGCGGGAGGCATGGTGGAGACCCAGTACTTC.

The table lists this clonotype with a few counts. This chain uses TRBV11-2 with TRBJ2-5; TRBD2 aligns across 7 bases. The last part of the DNA fits TRBJ2-7 better; the J call may be wrong. Germline V lookup: CDR1 SGHAT, CDR2 FQNNGV. The CDR3 runs to 14 residues. The CDR3 is CASSPWEGRNEQYF. The CDR3 DNA reads TGTGCCAGCAGCCCCTGGGAGGGGAGAAACGAGCAGTACTTC.

The gene calls are TRBV27 and TRBJ2-5, with 10 bases aligning to TRBD1. Judging by the DNA end, TRBJ2-7 fits better; the J call may be wrong. Germline V gene sequence: CDR1 MNHEY, CDR2 SMNVEV (reference sequence). There are 16 residues in the CDR3. CDR3 residues: CASSLPSGTGVDEQYF. The CDR3 region has the DNA TGTGCCAGCAGTTTGCCATCCGGGACAGGGGTCGACGAGCAGTACTTC.

V and J are TRBV20-1 and TRBJ1-4; possibly TRBD1 for D (5 bases). Germline loops: CDR1 DFQATT, CDR2 SNEGSKA (reference sequence). This CDR3 is built from 15 residues. V lost 2 bases, J lost 3 bases, and 13 bases lay in between. In nucleotides, the CDR3 is TGCAGTGCTAGAACAGGACTCCTAGCTAATGAAAAACTGTTTTTT. Amino acids: CSARTGLLANEKLFF.